The clone carrying this TCR beta chain came up a few times. Its antigen is as yet unknown. This may stem from a read error, because a much larger clone lies one nucleotide away. This specimen comes from a study of regulatory T cells in long-lasting Graves disease. General study results and limits: Possibly, accuracy suffered from the small sample size.

Time point: newly diagnosed GD, antithyroid drugs for less than 3 months. PBMC RNA served as the TCR library source. The CDR3 is 13 residues long. Trimming stripped 0 bases from V and 11 bases from J, with 13 bases between. Germline-derived CDR1 and CDR2 are SGHRS and YFSETQ. Library construction for TCR beta used iRepertoire HTBI primers and Arm-PCR of CDR3 regions. TCRdb itself ran the multiplex PCR reads through MiXCR, one entry per CDR3 protein. The data show 380,000 or so distinct CDR3 sequences, 15% to 20% seen once. The data were also submitted as part of a second study, on T cells in Graves' hyperthyroidism and ophthalmopathy. That report notes: Stability of Graves' hyperthyroidism was defined as absent ophthalmopathy progression within 18 months.

Here the sequenced sample was peripheral blood mononuclear cells (PBMCs), taken at new diagnosis, from a patient treated with antithyroid drugs. This receptor was taken from a woman under 30 with Graves disease. V and J are TRBV5-1 and TRBJ2-3; D is possibly TRBD2 (5 bases). CDR3 bases: TGCGCCAGCAGCTTGGGAGGCGCCGAGGGGCAGTATTTT. Its protein is CASSLGGAEGQYF.